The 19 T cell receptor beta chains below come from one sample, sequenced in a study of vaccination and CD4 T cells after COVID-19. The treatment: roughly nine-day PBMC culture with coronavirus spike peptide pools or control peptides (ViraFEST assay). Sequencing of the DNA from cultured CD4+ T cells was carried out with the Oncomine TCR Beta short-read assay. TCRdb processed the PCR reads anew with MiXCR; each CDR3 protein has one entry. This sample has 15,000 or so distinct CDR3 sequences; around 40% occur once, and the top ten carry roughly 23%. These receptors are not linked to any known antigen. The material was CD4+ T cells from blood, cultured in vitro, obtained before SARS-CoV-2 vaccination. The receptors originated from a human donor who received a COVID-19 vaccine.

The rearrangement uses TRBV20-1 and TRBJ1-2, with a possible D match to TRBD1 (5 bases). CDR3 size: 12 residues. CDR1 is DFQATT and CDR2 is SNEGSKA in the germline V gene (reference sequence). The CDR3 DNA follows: TGCAGCGCTGGGGGGGGGAAGGATGGCTACACCTTC. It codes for CSAGGGKDGYTF.

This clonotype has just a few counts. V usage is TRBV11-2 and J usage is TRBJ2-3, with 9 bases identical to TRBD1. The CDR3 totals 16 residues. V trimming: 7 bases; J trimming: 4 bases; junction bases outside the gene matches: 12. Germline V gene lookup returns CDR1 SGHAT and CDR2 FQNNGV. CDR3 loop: CASTGQGSRLADTQYF. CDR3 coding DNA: TGTGCCAGCACCGGACAGGGGAGCAGGTTGGCAGATACGCAGTATTTT. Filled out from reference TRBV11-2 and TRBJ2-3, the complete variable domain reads EAGVAQSPRYKIIEKRQSVAFWCNPISGHATLYWYQQILGQGPKLLIQFQNNGVVDDSQLPKDRFSAERLKGVDSTLKIQPAKLEDSAVYLCASTGQGSRLADTQYFGPGTRLTVL.

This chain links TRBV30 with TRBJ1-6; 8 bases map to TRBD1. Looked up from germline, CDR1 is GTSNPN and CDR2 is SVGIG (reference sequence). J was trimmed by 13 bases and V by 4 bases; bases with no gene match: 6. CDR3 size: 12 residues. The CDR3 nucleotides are TGTGCCTGGACAAGTACAGGGGGTCCCCTCCACTTT. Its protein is CAWTSTGGPLHF.

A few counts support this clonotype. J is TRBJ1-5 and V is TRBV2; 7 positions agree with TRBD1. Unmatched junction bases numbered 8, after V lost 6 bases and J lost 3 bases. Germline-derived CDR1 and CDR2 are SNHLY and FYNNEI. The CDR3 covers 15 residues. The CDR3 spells CASRPTGLDNQPQHF. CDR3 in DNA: TGTGCCAGCAGGCCGACAGGGCTTGACAATCAGCCCCAGCATTTT.

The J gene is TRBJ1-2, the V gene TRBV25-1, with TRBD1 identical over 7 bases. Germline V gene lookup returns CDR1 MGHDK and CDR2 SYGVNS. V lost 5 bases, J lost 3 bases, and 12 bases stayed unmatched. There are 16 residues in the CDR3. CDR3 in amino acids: CASSLTIVGTDYGYTF. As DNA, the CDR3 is TGTGCCAGCAGTCTTACCATAGTCGGGACAGACTATGGCTACACCTTC.

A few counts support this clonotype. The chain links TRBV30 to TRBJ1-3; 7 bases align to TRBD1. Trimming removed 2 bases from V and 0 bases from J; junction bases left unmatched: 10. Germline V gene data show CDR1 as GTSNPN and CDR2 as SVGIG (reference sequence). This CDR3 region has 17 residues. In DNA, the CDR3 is TGTGCCTGGAGTACGGACAGGACAGCCGTCTCTGGAAACACCATATATTTT. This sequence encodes CAWSTDRTAVSGNTIYF.

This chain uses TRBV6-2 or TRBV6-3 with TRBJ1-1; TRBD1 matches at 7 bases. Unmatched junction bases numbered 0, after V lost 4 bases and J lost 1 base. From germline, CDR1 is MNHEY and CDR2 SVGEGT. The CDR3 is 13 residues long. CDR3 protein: CASSWTGNTEAFF. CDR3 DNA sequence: TGTGCCAGCAGTTGGACAGGGAACACTGAAGCTTTCTTT.

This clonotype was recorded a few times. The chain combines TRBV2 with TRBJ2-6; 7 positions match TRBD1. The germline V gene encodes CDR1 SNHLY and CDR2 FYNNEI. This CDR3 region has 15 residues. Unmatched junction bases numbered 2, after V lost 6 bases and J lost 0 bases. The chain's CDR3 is CASRTGSSGANVLTF. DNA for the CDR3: TGTGCCAGCAGGACAGGGAGCTCTGGGGCCAACGTCCTGACTTTC.

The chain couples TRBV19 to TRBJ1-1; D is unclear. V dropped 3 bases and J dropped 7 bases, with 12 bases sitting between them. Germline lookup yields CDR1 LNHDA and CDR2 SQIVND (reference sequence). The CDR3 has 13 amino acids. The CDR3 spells CASSILRQDEAFF. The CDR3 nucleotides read TGTGCCAGTAGTATCTTGCGTCAGGATGAAGCTTTCTTT. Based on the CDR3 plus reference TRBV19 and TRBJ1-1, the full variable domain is DGGITQSPKYLFRKEGQNVTLSCEQNLNHDAMYWYRQDPGQGLRLIYYSQIVNDFQKGDIAEGYSVSREKKESFPLTVTSAQKNPTAFYLCASSILRQDEAFFGQGTRLTVV.

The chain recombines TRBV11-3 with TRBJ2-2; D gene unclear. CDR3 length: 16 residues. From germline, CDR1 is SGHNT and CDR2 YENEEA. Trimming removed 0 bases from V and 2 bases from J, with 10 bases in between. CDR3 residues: CASSLDRKDNTGELFF. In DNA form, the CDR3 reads TGTGCCAGCAGCTTAGATCGCAAAGATAACACCGGGGAGCTGTTTTTT.

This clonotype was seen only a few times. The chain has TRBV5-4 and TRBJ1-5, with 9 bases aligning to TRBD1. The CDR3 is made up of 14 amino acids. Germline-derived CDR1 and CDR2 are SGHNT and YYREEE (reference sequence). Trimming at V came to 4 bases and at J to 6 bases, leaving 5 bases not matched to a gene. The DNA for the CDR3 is TGTGCCAGCAGCCTGATGGGACAGGGTCAGCCCCAGCATTTT. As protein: CASSLMGQGQPQHF. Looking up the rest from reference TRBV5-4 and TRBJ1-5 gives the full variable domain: ETGVTQSPTHLIKTRGQQVTLRCSSQSGHNTVSWYQQALGQGPQFIFQYYREEENGRGNFPPRFSGLQFPNYSSELNVNALELDDSALYLCASSLMGQGQPQHFGDGTRLSIL.

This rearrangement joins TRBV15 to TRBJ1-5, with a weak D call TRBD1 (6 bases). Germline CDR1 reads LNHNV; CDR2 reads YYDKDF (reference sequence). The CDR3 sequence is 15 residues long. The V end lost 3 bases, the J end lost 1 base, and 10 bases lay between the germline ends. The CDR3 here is CATSRDRTSNQPQHF. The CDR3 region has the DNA TGTGCCACCAGCAGGGACAGAACGAGCAATCAGCCCCAGCATTTT. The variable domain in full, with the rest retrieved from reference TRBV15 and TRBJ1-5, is DAMVIQNPRYQVTQFGKPVTLSCSQTLNHNVMYWYQQKSSQAPKLLFHYYDKDFNNEADTPDNFQSRRPNTSFCFLDIRSPGLGDTAMYLCATSRDRTSNQPQHFGDGTRLSIL.

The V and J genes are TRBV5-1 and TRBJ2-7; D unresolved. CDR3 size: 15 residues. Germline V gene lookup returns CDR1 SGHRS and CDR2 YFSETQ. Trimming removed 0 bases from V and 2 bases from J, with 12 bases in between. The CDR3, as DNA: TGCGCCAGCAGCTTGGGGCAGGCTATAACCTACGAGCAGTACTTC. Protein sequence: CASSLGQAITYEQYF.

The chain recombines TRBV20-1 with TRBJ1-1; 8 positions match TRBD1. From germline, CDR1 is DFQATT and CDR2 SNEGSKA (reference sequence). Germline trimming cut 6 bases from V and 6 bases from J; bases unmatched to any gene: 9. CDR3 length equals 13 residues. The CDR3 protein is CSADRQGLSEAFF. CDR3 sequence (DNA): TGCAGTGCCGACAGACAGGGGTTGTCTGAAGCTTTCTTT.

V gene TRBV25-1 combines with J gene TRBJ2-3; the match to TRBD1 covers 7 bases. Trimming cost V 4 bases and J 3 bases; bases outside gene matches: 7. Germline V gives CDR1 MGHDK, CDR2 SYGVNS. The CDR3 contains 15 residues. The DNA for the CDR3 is TGTGCCAGCAGTGGGTACAGGGGTAGGACAGATACGCAGTATTTT. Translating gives CASSGYRGRTDTQYF.

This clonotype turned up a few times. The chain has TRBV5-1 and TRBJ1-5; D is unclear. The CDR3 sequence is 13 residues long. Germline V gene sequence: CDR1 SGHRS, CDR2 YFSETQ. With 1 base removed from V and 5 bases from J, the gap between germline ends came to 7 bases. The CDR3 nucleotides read TGCGCCAGCAGCTTGACACGGGATCAGCCCCAGCATTTT. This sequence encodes CASSLTRDQPQHF.

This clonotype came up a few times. The CDR3 DNA sequence: TGTGCCAGCAGCCACATGCTTTTGGTGGAAAAACTGTTTTTT. It specifies CASSHMLLVEKLFF. The chain is built from TRBV7-9 and TRBJ1-4; D not certain. The germline V gene has CDR1 SEHNR and CDR2 FQNEAQ (reference sequence). V was cut by 5 bases and J by 8 bases, with 15 bases left in between. CDR3 size: 14 residues.

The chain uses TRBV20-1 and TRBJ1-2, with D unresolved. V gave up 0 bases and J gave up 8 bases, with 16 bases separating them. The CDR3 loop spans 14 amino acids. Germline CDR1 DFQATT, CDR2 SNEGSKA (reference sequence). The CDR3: CSARDLVRGIGYTF. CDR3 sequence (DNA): TGCAGTGCTAGAGATCTGGTTCGAGGGATCGGCTACACCTTC.

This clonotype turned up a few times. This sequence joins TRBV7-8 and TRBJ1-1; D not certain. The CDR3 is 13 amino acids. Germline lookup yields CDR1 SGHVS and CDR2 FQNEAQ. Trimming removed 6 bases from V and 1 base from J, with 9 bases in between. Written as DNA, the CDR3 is TGTGCCAGCAGAACATCGCCGAACACTGAAGCTTTCTTT. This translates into CASRTSPNTEAFF.